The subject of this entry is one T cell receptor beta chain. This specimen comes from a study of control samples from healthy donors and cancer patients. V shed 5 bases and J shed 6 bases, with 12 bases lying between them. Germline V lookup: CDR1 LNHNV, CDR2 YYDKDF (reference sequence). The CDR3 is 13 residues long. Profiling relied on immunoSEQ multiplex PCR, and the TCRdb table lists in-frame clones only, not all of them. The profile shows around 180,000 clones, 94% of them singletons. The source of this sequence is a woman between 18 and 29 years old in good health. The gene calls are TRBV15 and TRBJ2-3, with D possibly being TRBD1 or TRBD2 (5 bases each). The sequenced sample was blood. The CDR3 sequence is CATSGGVRDTQYF. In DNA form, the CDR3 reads TGTGCCACCAGCGGGGGAGTCAGGGATACGCAGTATTTT.